The 10 T cell receptor beta chains reported below all come from one sample, sequenced in a study of blood T cell repertoires in COVID-19. Assay: immunoSEQ multiplex PCR; the TCRdb copy retains only in-frame clones and omits some. The table records some 290,000 clones, 90% to 95% of them present only once. Material for sequencing was PBMCs or T cells enriched from blood (not recorded which). The receptors stem from a young woman who had been exposed to COVID-19.

The chain carries TRBV2 and TRBJ2-3, with TRBD2 identical over 7 bases. The CDR3 sequence is 17 residues long. Germline V gene lookup returns CDR1 SNHLY and CDR2 FYNNEI. Trimming cost V 6 bases and J 2 bases; bases outside gene matches: 14. The CDR3 region is CASRDGLVPLYTDTQYF. The CDR3 bases are TGTGCCAGCAGGGACGGACTAGTCCCTTTATACACAGATACGCAGTATTTT.

J is TRBJ2-2 and V is TRBV6-5, with 7 bases aligning to TRBD1. The germline V gene has CDR1 MNHEY and CDR2 SVGAGI. The CDR3 spans 15 residues. V was pared by 6 bases and J by 3 bases, with 7 bases of the junction left unmatched. DNA for the CDR3: TGTGCCAGCAGCCAGGACCAGGGGGACACCGGGGAGCTGTTTTTT. Encoded protein: CASSQDQGDTGELFF.

V usage is TRBV4-1 and J usage is TRBJ2-4; possible D gene TRBD1, 6 bases. Looked up from germline, CDR1 is MGHRA and CDR2 is YSYEKL. The ends were cut back, 4 bases at V and 0 bases at J, with 10 bases in the middle. The CDR3 runs to 15 residues. Here the CDR3 DNA reads TGCGCCAGCAGCCGGGACATTCTAGCCAAAAACATTCAGTACTTC. It specifies CASSRDILAKNIQYF.

This sequence joins TRBV9 and TRBJ2-1; D unclear. Germline CDR1 SGDLS, CDR2 YYNGEE. The CDR3 totals 13 residues. The germline V and J ends were trimmed by 4 bases and 2 bases, with 7 bases remaining between them. This CDR3 reads CASSNRAYNEQFF. The CDR3 coding sequence is TGTGCCAGCAGCAATCGGGCCTACAATGAGCAGTTCTTC.

The chain employs TRBV6-7 and TRBJ2-7, with 16 bases matching TRBD2. TRBV6-7 is an open reading frame whose function is uncertain. The length of the CDR3 is 20 residues. V lost 2 bases, J lost 0 bases, and 10 bases stayed unmatched. CDR3 region: CASSYRCPGTSGGASYEQYF. For the CDR3, the DNA is TGTGCCAGCAGTTACCGATGTCCCGGGACTAGCGGGGGGGCCTCCTACGAGCAGTACTTC.

The rearrangement links TRBV6-2 or TRBV6-3 to TRBJ2-1, with D hard to call. V was shortened by 2 bases and J by 0 bases, with 5 bases between the two germline ends. The CDR3 runs 14 residues. In germline, CDR1 is MNHEY, CDR2 SVGEGT. CDR3 loop: CASSYPSSYNEQFF. For the CDR3, the DNA is TGTGCCAGCAGTTACCCTAGCTCCTACAATGAGCAGTTCTTC.

J is TRBJ2-6 and V is TRBV9; D is perhaps TRBD1 (5 bases). Germline V gene data show CDR1 as SGDLS and CDR2 as YYNGEE. V lost 0 bases and J lost 1, with 8 bases in between. CDR3 size: 16 residues. The DNA of the CDR3 is TGTGCCAGCAGCGTAGGTGGGGCGTCTGGGGCCAACGTCCTGACTTTC. Protein: CASSVGGASGANVLTF.

In DNA, the CDR3 is TGTGCCAGTAGCCCGACAGGGGAGTCGGATGAGCAGTTCTTC. Amino acid sequence: CASSPTGESDEQFF. This sequence joins TRBV19 and TRBJ2-1, with 8 bases identical to TRBD1. The CDR3 extends over 14 amino acids. The trim removed 6 bases at V and 8 bases at J, leaving 9 bases unmatched. In germline, CDR1 is LNHDA, CDR2 SQIVND (reference sequence).

CDR3 region: CASSLVGVATNEKLFF. The CDR3 DNA follows: TGCGCCAGCAGCTTGGTGGGAGTTGCAACTAATGAAAAACTGTTTTTT. The chain joins TRBV5-1 to TRBJ1-4; the D is unclear. Germline lookup yields CDR1 SGHRS and CDR2 YFSETQ. The germline V and J ends were trimmed by 0 bases and 0 bases, with 9 bases remaining between them. The CDR3 is 16 residues long.

This chain connects TRBV7-2 to TRBJ2-5; tentatively, D is TRBD2 (5 bases). Trimming stripped 5 bases from V and 0 bases from J, with 13 bases between. The germline V gene has CDR1 SGHTA and CDR2 FQGNSA. The CDR3 is made up of 15 amino acids. The CDR3 loop is CASSRIARYQETQYF. In nucleotides, the CDR3 is TGTGCCAGCAGCAGGATAGCGAGATACCAAGAGACCCAGTACTTC.